These 8 T cell receptor beta chains were sequenced from one sample in a study of cytomegalovirus exposure and HLA in healthy donors. PCR involved 60 Vbeta and 13 Jbeta primers. Data came from immunoSEQ multiplex PCR; TCRdb stores just in-frame clones and leaves some out. The sample lists about 240,000 clones; roughly 78% were seen once. The material sequenced was PBMCs. The origin of the receptors is a boy aged 5-17 years in good health and CMV-seronegative.

The V gene is TRBV19, the J gene TRBJ1-5; maybe TRBD1 (5 bases). The ends were cut back, 8 bases at V and 11 bases at J, with 16 bases in the middle. Germline V CDR1 and CDR2: LNHDA, SQIVND (reference sequence). This CDR3 has 12 residues. CDR3 residues: CASSGGTGTQHF. The CDR3 DNA reads as TGTGCCAGTTCCGGGGGTACGGGGACCCAGCATTTT.

This clone was seen more than once but under ten times. The J gene is TRBJ1-1, the V gene TRBV5-1; D is uncertain. The germline V and J ends were trimmed by 4 bases and 2 bases, with 12 bases remaining between them. The CDR3 runs 14 residues. Germline CDR1 and CDR2: SGHRS and YFSETQ. CDR3 amino acids: CASSPGGSNTEAFF. The CDR3 nucleotides read TGCGCCAGCAGCCCAGGTGGATCCAACACTGAAGCTTTCTTT.

This chain joins TRBV7-3 and TRBJ2-3; D call uncertain. In germline, CDR1 is SGHTA, CDR2 FQGTGA. The CDR3 contains 11 residues. V lost 3 bases to trimming and J lost 6 bases, with 4 bases between them. The CDR3 sequence is CASSFEDTQYF. In nucleotides, the CDR3 is TGTGCCAGCAGCTTTGAGGATACGCAGTATTTT. The full variable domain, its missing parts supplied by reference TRBV7-3 and TRBJ2-3, is GAGVSQTPSNKVTEKGKYVELRCDPISGHTALYWYRQSLGQGPEFLIYFQGTGAADDSGLPNDRFFAVRPEGSVSTLKIQRTERGDSAVYLCASSFEDTQYFGPGTRLTVL.

In this sample, this clone turned up a few times. The chain has TRBV19 and TRBJ1-4; D remains ambiguous. The V end was cut by 6 bases, the J end by 0 bases, with 14 bases between. CDR1 is LNHDA and CDR2 is SQIVND in the germline V gene (reference sequence). This CDR3 is 16 amino acids long. This CDR3 is CASRRPGSSTNEKLFF. The DNA for the CDR3 is TGTGCCAGTAGGCGCCCAGGTTCCTCAACTAATGAAAAACTGTTTTTT.

This chain links TRBV18 with TRBJ1-2; D may be TRBD1 (5 bases). The V and J ends lost 1 base and 8 bases respectively, with 11 bases between them. From germline, CDR1 is KGHSH and CDR2 LQKENI. The CDR3 consists of 13 residues. CDR3 DNA: TGTGCCAGCTCACCACGGGGGGATGAGGGCTACACCTTC. Amino acid sequence: CASSPRGDEGYTF.

In its sample, this clone was seen once. The V and J genes are TRBV10-2 and TRBJ1-2, with D possibly matching TRBD1 (5 bases). CDR1 WSHSY and CDR2 SAAADI come from the germline V gene. Trimming cost V 8 bases and J 7 bases, with 26 bases left between them. The CDR3 consists of 16 residues. DNA for the CDR3: TGCGCCAGCTCCCCCCCGATTGGTTACAGGACGGGTGGCTACACCTTC. This encodes CASSPPIGYRTGGYTF.

The rearrangement uses TRBV4-2 and TRBJ2-1; 14 bases align to TRBD2. Losses at the gene ends were 3 bases for V and 13 bases for J; bases not matched to a gene: 8. The CDR3 spans 15 residues. Per the germline V gene, CDR1 is LGHNA and CDR2 is YNFKEQ. As DNA, the CDR3 is TGTGCCAGCAGCCACCCCGGGACTAGCGGGGGTAAACAGTTCTTC. Protein sequence: CASSHPGTSGGKQFF.

This clone was observed a few times. The rearrangement uses TRBV7-6 and TRBJ1-2; 9 bases map to TRBD1. The germline CDR1 and CDR2 sequences are SGHVS and FNYEAQ. The CDR3 is made up of 12 amino acids. V dropped 10 bases and J dropped 7; count of bases not matched to a gene: 7. CDR3 amino acids: CATQGAGGGYTF. CDR3 in DNA: TGTGCCACACAGGGGGCTGGTGGTGGCTACACCTTC.